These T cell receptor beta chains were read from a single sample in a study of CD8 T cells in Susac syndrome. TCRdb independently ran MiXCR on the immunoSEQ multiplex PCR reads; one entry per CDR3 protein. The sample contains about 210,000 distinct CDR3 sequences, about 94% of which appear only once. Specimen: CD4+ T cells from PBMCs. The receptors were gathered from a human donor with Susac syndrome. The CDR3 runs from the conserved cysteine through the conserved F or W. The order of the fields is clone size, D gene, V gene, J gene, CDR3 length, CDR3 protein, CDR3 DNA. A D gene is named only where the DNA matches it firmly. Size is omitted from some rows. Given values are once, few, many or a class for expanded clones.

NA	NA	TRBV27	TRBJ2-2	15	CASSLAGPNTGELFF	TGTGCCAGCAGTTTGGCAGGGCCGAACACCGGGGAGCTGTTTTTT
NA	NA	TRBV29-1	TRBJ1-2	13	CSVDFAGDYGYTF	TGCAGCGTTGACTTCGCGGGGGACTATGGCTACACCTTC
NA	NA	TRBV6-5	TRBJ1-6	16	CASSYVGGMENSPLHF	TGTGCCAGCAGTTACGTCGGAGGTATGGAGAATTCACCCCTCCACTTT
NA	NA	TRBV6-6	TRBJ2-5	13	CASSYDSQETQYF	TGTGCCAGCAGTTACGACAGCCAAGAGACCCAGTACTTC
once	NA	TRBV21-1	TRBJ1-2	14	CASSKAGLQDGYTF	TGTGCCAGCAGCAAAGCAGGCCTCCAGGATGGCTACACCTTC
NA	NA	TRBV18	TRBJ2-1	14	CASSPQRGDDEQFF	TGTGCCAGCTCACCACAGAGGGGGGACGATGAGCAGTTCTTC
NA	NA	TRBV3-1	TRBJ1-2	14	CASSQLGLSYGYTF	TGTGCCAGCAGCCAGTTAGGACTGTCCTATGGCTACACCTTC
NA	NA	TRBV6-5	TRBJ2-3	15	CASSLDLASTDTQYF	TGTGCCAGCAGTTTAGACCTAGCTAGCACAGATACGCAGTATTTT
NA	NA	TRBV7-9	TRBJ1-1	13	CASSGGGGGEAFF	TGTGCCAGCAGTGGGGGGGGCGGGGGTGAAGCTTTCTTT
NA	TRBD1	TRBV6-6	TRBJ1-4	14	CASGPTGGERKLFF	TGTGCCAGCGGTCCGACAGGGGGGGAAAGAAAACTGTTTTTT
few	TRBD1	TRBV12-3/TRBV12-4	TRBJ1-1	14	CASSRTGRDTEAFF	TGTGCCAGCAGTCGGACAGGGCGGGACACTGAAGCTTTCTTT
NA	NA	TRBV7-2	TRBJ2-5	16	CASSGMGTGWQETQYF	TGTGCCAGCAGCGGAATGGGAACAGGGTGGCAAGAGACCCAGTACTTC
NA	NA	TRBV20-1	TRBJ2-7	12	CSARVEGYEQYF	TGCAGTGCTAGAGTCGAGGGTTACGAGCAGTACTTC
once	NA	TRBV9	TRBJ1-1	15	CASSATGDLNTEAFF	TGTGCCAGCAGCGCCACAGGTGACTTGAACACTGAAGCTTTCTTT
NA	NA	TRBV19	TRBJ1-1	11	CASSIGREAFF	TGTGCCAGTAGCATAGGACGGGAAGCTTTCTTT
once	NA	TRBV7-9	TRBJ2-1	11	CASSFDNEQFF	TGTGCCAGCAGCTTCGATAATGAGCAGTTCTTC
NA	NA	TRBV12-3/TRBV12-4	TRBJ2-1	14	CASSLRDTNNEQFF	TGTGCCAGCAGTCTCCGGGACACCAACAATGAGCAGTTCTTC
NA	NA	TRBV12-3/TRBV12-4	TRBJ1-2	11	CASSGFYGYTF	TGTGCCAGCAGCGGATTCTATGGCTACACCTTC
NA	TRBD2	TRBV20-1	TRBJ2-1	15	CSAPGTSGAFNEQFF	TGCAGTGCGCCCGGGACTAGCGGGGCTTTCAATGAGCAGTTCTTC
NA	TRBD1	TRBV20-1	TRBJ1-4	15	CSARASTGEEEKLFF	TGCAGTGCTAGAGCCTCGACAGGGGAGGAAGAAAAACTGTTTTTT
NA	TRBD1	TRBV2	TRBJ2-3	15	CASRIDRGMTDTQYF	TGTGCCAGCAGGATAGACAGGGGGATGACAGATACGCAGTATTTT
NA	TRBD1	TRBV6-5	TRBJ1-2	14	CASRIGQGSFGYTF	TGTGCCAGCAGAATAGGACAGGGGTCGTTTGGCTACACCTTC
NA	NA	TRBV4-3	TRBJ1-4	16	CASSQEGQGLNEKLFF	TGCGCCAGCAGCCAAGAGGGCCAGGGGCTTAATGAAAAACTGTTTTTT
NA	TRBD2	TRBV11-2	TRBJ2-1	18	CASSLHLRGAVSYNEQFF	TGTGCCAGCAGCTTGCATCTGCGGGGGGCCGTCTCCTACAATGAGCAGTTCTTC
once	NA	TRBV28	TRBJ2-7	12	CASQRVSYEQYF	TGTGCCAGCCAACGGGTGAGCTACGAGCAGTACTTC
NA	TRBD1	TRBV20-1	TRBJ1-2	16	CSAWRGTGTPNYGYTF	TGCAGTGCTTGGAGGGGGACAGGGACCCCTAACTATGGCTACACCTTC
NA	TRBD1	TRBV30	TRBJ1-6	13	CAWSRDRVSPLHF	TGTGCCTGGAGTCGGGACAGGGTTTCACCCCTCCACTTT
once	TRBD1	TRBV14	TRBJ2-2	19	CASSQDVRTGGQNTGELFF	TGTGCCAGCAGCCAAGATGTCCGGACAGGGGGCCAAAACACCGGGGAGCTGTTTTTT
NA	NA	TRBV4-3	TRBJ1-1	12	CASSQENTEAFF	TGCGCCAGCAGCCAAGAAAACACTGAAGCTTTCTTT
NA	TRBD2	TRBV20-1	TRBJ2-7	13	CSADGLDPYEQYF	TGCAGTGCTGATGGACTAGACCCCTACGAGCAGTACTTC
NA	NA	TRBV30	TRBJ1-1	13	CAWSATRGTEAFF	TGTGCCTGGAGTGCCACAAGGGGCACTGAAGCTTTCTTT
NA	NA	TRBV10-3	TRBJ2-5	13	CAISANSQETQYF	TGTGCCATCAGTGCTAATAGCCAAGAGACCCAGTACTTC
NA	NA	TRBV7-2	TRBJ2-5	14	CASSSGPPGETQYF	TGTGCCAGCAGCTCGGGACCACCGGGGGAGACCCAGTACTTC
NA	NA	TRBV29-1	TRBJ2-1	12	CSVDSTGREQFF	TGCAGCGTTGATTCGACAGGTCGTGAGCAGTTCTTC
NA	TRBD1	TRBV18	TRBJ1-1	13	CASSPDRGAEAFF	TGTGCCAGCTCCCCCGACAGGGGGGCTGAAGCTTTCTTT
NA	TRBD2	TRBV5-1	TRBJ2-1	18	CASSLAGLAASSYNEQFF	TGCGCCAGCAGCTTAGCGGGACTAGCGGCAAGCTCCTACAATGAGCAGTTCTTC
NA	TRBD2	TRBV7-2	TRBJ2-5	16	CASSTRTSGGTGTQYF	TGTGCCAGCAGCACCCGGACTAGCGGGGGTACGGGGACCCAGTACTTC
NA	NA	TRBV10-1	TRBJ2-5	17	CASSGGSSTSERETQYF	TGCGCCAGCAGTGGGGGGTCTTCGACTAGTGAGAGGGAGACCCAGTACTTC
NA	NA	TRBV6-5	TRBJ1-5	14	CATQRAGGNQPQHF	TGTGCCACCCAAAGGGCGGGGGGCAATCAGCCCCAGCATTTT
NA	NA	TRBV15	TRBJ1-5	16	CATSRANGQRYQPQHF	TGTGCCACCAGCAGAGCCAACGGGCAGCGTTATCAGCCCCAGCATTTT
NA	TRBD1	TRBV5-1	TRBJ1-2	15	CASSLEGAENYGYTF	TGCGCCAGCAGCTTGGAGGGGGCGGAGAACTATGGCTACACCTTC
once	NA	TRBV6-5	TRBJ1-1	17	CASSYSILEGKGTGAFF	TGTGCCAGCAGTTACTCGATTTTGGAGGGAAAAGGGACTGGGGCTTTCTTT
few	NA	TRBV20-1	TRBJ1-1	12	CSARGTNTEAFF	TGCAGTGCTCGGGGGACGAACACTGAAGCTTTCTTT
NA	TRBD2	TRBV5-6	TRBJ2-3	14	CASYEAGRTDTQYF	TGTGCCAGCTACGAAGCGGGGCGCACAGATACGCAGTATTTT
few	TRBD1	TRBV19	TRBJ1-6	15	CASSTTGQGGSPLHF	TGTGCCAGTAGTACTACCGGACAGGGAGGTTCACCCCTCCACTTT
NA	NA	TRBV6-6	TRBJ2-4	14	CASSPSTAENIQYF	TGTGCCAGCAGCCCCTCGACGGCGGAAAACATTCAGTACTTC
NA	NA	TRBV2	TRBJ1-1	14	CASSSPLGGTEAFF	TGTGCCAGCAGTTCTCCTCTGGGGGGCACTGAAGCTTTCTTT
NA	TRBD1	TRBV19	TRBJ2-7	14	CASRTGTASYEQYF	TGTGCCAGTAGGACCGGGACAGCCTCCTACGAGCAGTACTTC
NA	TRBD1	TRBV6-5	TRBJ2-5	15	CASSYSTGGGETQYF	TGTGCCAGCAGTTACTCGACAGGGGGCGGGGAGACCCAGTACTTC
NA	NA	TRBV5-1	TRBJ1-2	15	CASSTDSQGLYGYTF	TGCGCCAGCAGCACTGACTCCCAAGGCCTCTATGGCTACACCTTC
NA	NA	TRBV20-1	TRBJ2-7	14	CSARDLGSLLQQYF	TGCAGTGCTAGAGATCTCGGCAGTTTGCTCCAGCAGTACTTC
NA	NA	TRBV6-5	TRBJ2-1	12	CATRGRGNEQFF	TGTGCCACACGGGGGAGGGGGAATGAGCAGTTCTTC
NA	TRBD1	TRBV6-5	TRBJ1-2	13	CASSERTGDGYTF	TGTGCCAGCAGTGAAAGGACAGGGGATGGCTACACCTTC
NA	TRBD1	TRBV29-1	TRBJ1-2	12	CSAGTGNYGYTF	TGCAGCGCCGGGACAGGGAACTATGGCTACACCTTC
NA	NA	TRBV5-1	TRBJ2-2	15	CASSLDPGNTGELFF	TGCGCCAGCAGCTTGGATCCAGGGAACACCGGGGAGCTGTTTTTT